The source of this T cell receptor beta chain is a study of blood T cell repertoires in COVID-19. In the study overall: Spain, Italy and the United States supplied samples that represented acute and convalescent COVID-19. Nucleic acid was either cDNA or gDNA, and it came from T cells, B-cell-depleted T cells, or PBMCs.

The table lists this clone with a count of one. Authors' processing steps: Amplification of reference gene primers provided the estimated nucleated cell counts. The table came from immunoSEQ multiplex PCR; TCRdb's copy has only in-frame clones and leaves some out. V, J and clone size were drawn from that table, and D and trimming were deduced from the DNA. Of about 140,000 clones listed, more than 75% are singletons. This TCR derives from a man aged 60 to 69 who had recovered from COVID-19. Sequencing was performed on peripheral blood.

The CDR3 reads CASSADSSLDTQYF. DNA of the CDR3: TGTGCCAGTAGTGCTGACTCCTCGCTGGATACGCAGTATTTT. This rearrangement joins TRBV19 to TRBJ2-3; D remains ambiguous. Trimming left V 5 bases short and J 6 bases short, with 15 bases between. This CDR3 contains 14 residues. Germline CDR1 and CDR2: LNHDA and SQIVND (reference sequence).